The entry that follows covers one TCR beta chain sequence. The antigen is not known. The data are from a study of T cell responses to AZD1222 COVID-19 vaccine. Whole-study findings and limits: The CD4 TCRs associated with vaccination extended across spike and predominated at 160-218 and 743-854. White British ancestry dominated among donors, who included more females, and clonal diversity was possibly underestimated.

CDR3 length: 17 amino acids. In germline, CDR1 is SGHDT, CDR2 YYEEEE. V gave up 1 base and J gave up 1 base, with 18 bases separating them. Profiled with immunoSEQ multiplex PCR; TCRdb holds only in-frame clones, not every one. The profile shows 80,000 to 95,000 clones, roughly 90% of them singletons. The receptor was isolated from an adult in good health. The source was peripheral blood, collected on day 0 of MenACWY control vaccination. The gene calls are TRBV5-6 and TRBJ2-7; D is perhaps TRBD1 (6 bases). The DNA for the CDR3 is TGTGCCAGCAGCTTGAGAGGAACAGGGACGGGATCCTACGAGCAGTACTTC. It is translated as CASSLRGTGTGSYEQYF.